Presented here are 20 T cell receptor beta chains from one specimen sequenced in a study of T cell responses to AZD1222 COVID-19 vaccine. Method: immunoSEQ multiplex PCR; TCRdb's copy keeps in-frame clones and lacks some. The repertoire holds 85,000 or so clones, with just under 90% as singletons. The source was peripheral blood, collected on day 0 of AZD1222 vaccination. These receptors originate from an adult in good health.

CDR3 nucleotide sequence: TGTGCCAGCAGCGTAGAGGGGCCTGGGGCTTTCTTT. Translating gives CASSVEGPGAFF. The chain carries TRBV9 and TRBJ1-1, with D perhaps TRBD1 (5 bases). Germline CDR1 and CDR2: SGDLS and YYNGEE. The length of the CDR3 is 12 residues. V lost 0 bases and J 11 bases, leaving 11 bases between the germline ends.

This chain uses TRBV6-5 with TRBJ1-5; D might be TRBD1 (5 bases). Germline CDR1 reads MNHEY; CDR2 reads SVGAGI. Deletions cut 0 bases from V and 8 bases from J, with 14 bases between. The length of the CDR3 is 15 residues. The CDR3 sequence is CASSYSRQGGKPQHF. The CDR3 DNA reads TGTGCCAGCAGTTACTCGAGGCAGGGAGGGAAGCCCCAGCATTTT.

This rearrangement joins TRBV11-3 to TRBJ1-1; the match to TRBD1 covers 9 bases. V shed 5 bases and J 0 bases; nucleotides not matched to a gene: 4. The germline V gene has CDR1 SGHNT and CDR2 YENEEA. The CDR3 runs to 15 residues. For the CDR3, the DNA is TGTGCCAGCAGCCCGGGACAGGGAATGAACACTGAAGCTTTCTTT. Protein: CASSPGQGMNTEAFF.

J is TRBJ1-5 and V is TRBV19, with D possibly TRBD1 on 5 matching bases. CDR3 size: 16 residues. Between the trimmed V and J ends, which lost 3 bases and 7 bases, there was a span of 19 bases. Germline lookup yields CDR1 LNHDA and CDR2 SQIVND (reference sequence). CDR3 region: CASSIKAKGRHQPQHF. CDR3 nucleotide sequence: TGTGCCAGTAGTATTAAGGCCAAGGGACGCCACCAGCCCCAGCATTTT.

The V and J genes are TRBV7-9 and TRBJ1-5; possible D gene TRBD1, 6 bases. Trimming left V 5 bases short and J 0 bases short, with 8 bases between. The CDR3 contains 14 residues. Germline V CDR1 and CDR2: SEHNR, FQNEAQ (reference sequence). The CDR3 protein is CASSRDISNQPQHF. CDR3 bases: TGTGCCAGCAGCCGGGACATTAGCAATCAGCCCCAGCATTTT. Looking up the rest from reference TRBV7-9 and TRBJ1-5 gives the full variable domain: DTGVSQNPRHKITKRGQNVTFRCDPISEHNRLYWYRQTLGQGPEFLTYFQNEAQLEKSRLLSDRFSAERPKGSFSTLEIQRTEQGDSAMYLCASSRDISNQPQHFGDGTRLSIL.

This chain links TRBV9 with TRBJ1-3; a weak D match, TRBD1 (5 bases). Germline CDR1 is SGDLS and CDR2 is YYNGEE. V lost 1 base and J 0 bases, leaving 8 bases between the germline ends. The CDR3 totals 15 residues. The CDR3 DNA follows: TGTGCCAGCAGCGTAAGGGGCAACTCTGGAAACACCATATATTTT. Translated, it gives CASSVRGNSGNTIYF. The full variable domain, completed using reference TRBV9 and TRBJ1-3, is DSGVTQTPKHLITATGQRVTLRCSPRSGDLSVYWYQQSLDQGLQFLIQYYNGEERAKGNILERFSAQQFPDLHSELNLSSLELGDSALYFCASSVRGNSGNTIYFGEGSWLTVV.

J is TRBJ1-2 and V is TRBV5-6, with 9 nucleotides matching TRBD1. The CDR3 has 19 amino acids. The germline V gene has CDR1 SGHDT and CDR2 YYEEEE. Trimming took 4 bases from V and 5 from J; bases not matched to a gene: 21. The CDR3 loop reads CASSPTRYRGPVISYGYTF. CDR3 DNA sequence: TGTGCCAGCAGCCCAACCCGATACAGGGGGCCGGTCATAAGTTATGGCTACACCTTC.

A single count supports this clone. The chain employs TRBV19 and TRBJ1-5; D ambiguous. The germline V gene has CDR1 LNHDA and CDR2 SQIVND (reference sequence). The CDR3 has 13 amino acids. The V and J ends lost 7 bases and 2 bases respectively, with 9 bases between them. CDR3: CASTVLGNQPQHF. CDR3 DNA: TGTGCCAGTACCGTACTCGGCAATCAGCCCCAGCATTTT.

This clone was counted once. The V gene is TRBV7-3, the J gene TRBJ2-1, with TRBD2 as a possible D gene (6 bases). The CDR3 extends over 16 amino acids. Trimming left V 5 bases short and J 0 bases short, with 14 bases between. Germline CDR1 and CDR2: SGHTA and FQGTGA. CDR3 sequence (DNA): TGTGCCAGCAGCGCCCTCGGGGGTTACTCCTACAATGAGCAGTTCTTC. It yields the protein CASSALGGYSYNEQFF.

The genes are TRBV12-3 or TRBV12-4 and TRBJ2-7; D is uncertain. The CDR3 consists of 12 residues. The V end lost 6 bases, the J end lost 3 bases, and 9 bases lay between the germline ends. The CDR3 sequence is CASSYDHYEQYF. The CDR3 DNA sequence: TGTGCCAGCAGCTATGACCACTACGAGCAGTACTTC.

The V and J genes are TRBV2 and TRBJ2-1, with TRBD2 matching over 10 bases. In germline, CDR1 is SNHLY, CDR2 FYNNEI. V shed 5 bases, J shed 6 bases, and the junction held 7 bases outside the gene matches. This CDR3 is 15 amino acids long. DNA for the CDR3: TGTGCCAGCAGTTGGATAGCGGGGGGCCCCAATGAGCAGTTCTTC. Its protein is CASSWIAGGPNEQFF.

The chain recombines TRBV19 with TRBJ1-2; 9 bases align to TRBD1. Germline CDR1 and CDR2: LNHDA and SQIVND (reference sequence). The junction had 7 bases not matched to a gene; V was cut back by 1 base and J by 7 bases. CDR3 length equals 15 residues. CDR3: CASSIGGQGLGGYTF. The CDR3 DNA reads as TGTGCCAGTAGTATAGGGGGACAGGGCCTTGGTGGCTACACCTTC.

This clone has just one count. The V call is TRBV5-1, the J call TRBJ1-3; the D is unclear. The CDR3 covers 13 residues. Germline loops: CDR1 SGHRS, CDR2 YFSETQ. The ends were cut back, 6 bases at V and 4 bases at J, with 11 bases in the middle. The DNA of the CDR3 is TGCGCCAGCACTTTGGAGGGAGGAAACACCATATATTTT. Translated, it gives CASTLEGGNTIYF.

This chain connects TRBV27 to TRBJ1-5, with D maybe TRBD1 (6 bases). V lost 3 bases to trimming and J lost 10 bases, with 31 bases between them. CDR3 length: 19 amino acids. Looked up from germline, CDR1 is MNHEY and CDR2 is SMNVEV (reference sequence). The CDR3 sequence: CASSFKVLPQGSPALPQHF. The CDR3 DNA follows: TGTGCCAGCAGTTTTAAGGTACTACCCCAGGGGTCCCCAGCATTACCCCAGCATTTT.

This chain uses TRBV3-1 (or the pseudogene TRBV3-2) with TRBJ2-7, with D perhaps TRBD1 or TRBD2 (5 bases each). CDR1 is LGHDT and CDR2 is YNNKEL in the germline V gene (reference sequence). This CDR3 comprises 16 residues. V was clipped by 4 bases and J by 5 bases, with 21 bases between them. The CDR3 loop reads CASSLFSGTDLDEQYF. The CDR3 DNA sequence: TGTGCCAGCAGCCTTTTCTCCGGGACCGACCTCGACGAGCAGTACTTC.

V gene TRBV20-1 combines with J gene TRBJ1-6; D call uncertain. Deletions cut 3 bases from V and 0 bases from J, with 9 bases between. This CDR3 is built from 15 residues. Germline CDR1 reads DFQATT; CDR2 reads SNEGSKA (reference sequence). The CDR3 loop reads CSASDDSSYNSPLHF. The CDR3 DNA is TGCAGTGCTAGTGATGATAGCTCCTATAATTCACCCCTCCACTTT.

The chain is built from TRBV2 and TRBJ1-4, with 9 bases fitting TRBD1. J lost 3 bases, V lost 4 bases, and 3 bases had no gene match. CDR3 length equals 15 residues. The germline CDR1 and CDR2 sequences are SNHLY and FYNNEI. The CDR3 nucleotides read TGTGCCAGCAGTGGGGGACAGGGTGCTAATGAAAAACTGTTTTTT. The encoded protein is CASSGGQGANEKLFF.

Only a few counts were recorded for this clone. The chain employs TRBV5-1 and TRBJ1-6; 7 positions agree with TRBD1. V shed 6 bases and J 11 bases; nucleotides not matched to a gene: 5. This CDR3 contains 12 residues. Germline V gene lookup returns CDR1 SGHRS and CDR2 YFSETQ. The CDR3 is CASTDRVTPLHF. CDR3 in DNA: TGCGCCAGCACCGACAGGGTCACACCCCTCCACTTT.

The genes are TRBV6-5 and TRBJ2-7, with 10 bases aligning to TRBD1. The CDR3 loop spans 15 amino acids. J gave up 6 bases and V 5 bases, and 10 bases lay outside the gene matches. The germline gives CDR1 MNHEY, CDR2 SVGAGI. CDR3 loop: CASSTDRGQSSEQYF. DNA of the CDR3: TGTGCCAGCAGTACAGACAGGGGGCAATCTTCCGAGCAGTACTTC.

CDR3 in amino acids: CASTDQGLKEQPQHF. The CDR3 DNA follows: TGTGCCAGCACTGACCAGGGCCTAAAAGAACAGCCCCAGCATTTT. The J gene is TRBJ1-5, the V gene TRBV2; D possibly corresponds to TRBD1 (5 bases). V lost 7 bases to trimming and J lost 7 bases, with 20 bases between them. The CDR3 is made up of 15 amino acids. Germline lookup yields CDR1 SNHLY and CDR2 FYNNEI.